These 10 T cell receptor beta chains share one sample of origin, sequenced in a study of blood T cell repertoires in COVID-19. The method was immunoSEQ multiplex PCR; TCRdb's version includes in-frame clones alone and lacks a portion of them. This sample yields some 370,000 clones, of which over 80% are seen a single time; about 5% belongs to the top ten. Sequencing was performed on PBMCs or T cells enriched from blood (not recorded which). These receptors came from a woman aged 50 to 60 who had recovered from COVID-19.

The CDR3 DNA is TGTGCCAGCAGTTCTAGCGGGGGCCCGAACACCGGGGAGCTGTTTTTT. Protein: CASSSSGGPNTGELFF. The chain recombines TRBV6-5 with TRBJ2-2; 10 bases are a match to TRBD2. The J segment lost 0 bases and the V segment lost 4 bases, leaving 2 bases of the junction unmatched. The germline V gene encodes CDR1 MNHEY and CDR2 SVGAGI. The CDR3 is 16 residues long.

CDR3 coding DNA: TGTGCCAGCAGCTTGGGACAGGGGGAGTACAATGAGCAGTTCTTC. Its protein is CASSLGQGEYNEQFF. The chain combines TRBV7-9 with TRBJ2-1; 11 bases are a match to TRBD1. The germline V gene has CDR1 SEHNR and CDR2 FQNEAQ (reference sequence). This CDR3 comprises 15 residues. With 3 bases clipped from V and 4 bases from J, the junction kept 2 bases outside the gene matches.

Details on this clone: Within the sample, other DNA sequences also encode this same CDR3. The CDR3 DNA follows: TGTGCCAGTAGCCTAGGGGGATATGGCTACACCTTC. This gives the protein CASSLGGYGYTF. V gene TRBV19 combines with J gene TRBJ1-2, with a tentative D call TRBD1 (6 bases). In germline, CDR1 is LNHDA, CDR2 SQIVND (reference sequence). With 6 bases removed from V and 5 bases from J, the gap between germline ends came to 10 bases. The CDR3 is made up of 12 amino acids.

This chain uses TRBV2 with TRBJ1-1; D remains unclear. The V end lost 7 bases, the J end lost 3 bases, and 6 bases lay between the germline ends. This CDR3 comprises 11 residues. From germline, CDR1 is SNHLY and CDR2 FYNNEI. The DNA for the CDR3 is TGTGCCAGCACCCGGGACACTGAAGCTTTCTTT. Protein product: CASTRDTEAFF.

The chain links TRBV4-3 to TRBJ2-1, with 9 nucleotides matching TRBD2. Germline-derived CDR1 and CDR2 are LGHNA and YSLEER. This CDR3 comprises 16 residues. Trimming took 0 bases from V and 8 from J; bases not matched to a gene: 8. The CDR3 sequence is CASSQDWASGTYEQFF. DNA for the CDR3: TGCGCCAGCAGCCAAGATTGGGCTAGCGGGACCTATGAGCAGTTCTTC.

This chain links TRBV27 with TRBJ2-3, with 10 bases fitting TRBD2. After removal of 4 bases from V and 4 bases from J, the junction contained 8 bases not matched to a gene. Germline V CDR1 and CDR2: MNHEY, SMNVEV (reference sequence). This CDR3 is 16 amino acids long. The CDR3: CASSSLAGVGADTQYF. The CDR3 DNA sequence: TGTGCCAGCAGTTCTCTAGCGGGAGTCGGGGCAGATACGCAGTATTTT.

The CDR3 here is CASSLGAGDYEQYF. CDR3 DNA sequence: TGTGCCAGCAGCTTAGGCGCAGGGGACTACGAGCAGTACTTC. The chain couples TRBV7-8 to TRBJ2-7; TRBD1 might be the D (6 bases). This CDR3 has 14 residues. With 1 base removed from V and 3 bases from J, the gap between germline ends came to 10 bases. Germline values: CDR1 SGHVS, CDR2 FQNEAQ.

This clone has just one count. The chain recombines TRBV28 with TRBJ2-1, with TRBD1 as a possible D gene (6 bases). The germline V gene encodes CDR1 MDHEN and CDR2 SYDVKM. The CDR3 runs 15 residues. Trimming left V 5 bases short and J 6 bases short, with 17 bases between. The chain's CDR3 is CASSRGQGLSNEQFF. The CDR3 nucleotides read TGTGCCAGCAGTAGGGGACAAGGCTTATCCAATGAGCAGTTCTTC.

The chain joins TRBV7-8 to TRBJ2-2, with TRBD2 identical over 11 bases. Trimming removed 6 bases from V and 4 bases from J; junction bases left unmatched: 10. This CDR3 region has 17 residues. CDR1 is SGHVS and CDR2 is FQNEAQ in the germline V gene. This chain's CDR3 is CASRRSGGAVGTGELFF. For the CDR3, the DNA is TGTGCCAGCAGGCGTAGCGGGGGGGCCGTGGGCACCGGGGAGCTGTTTTTT. Full variable domain (missing parts from reference TRBV7-8 and TRBJ2-2): GAGVSQSPRYKVAKRGQDVALRCDPISGHVSLFWYQQALGQGPEFLTYFQNEAQLDKSGLPSDRFFAERPEGSVSTLKIQRTQQEDSAVYLCASRRSGGAVGTGELFFGEGSRLTVL.

The chain combines TRBV3-1 (or the pseudogene TRBV3-2) with TRBJ2-1; 7 bases are shared with TRBD2. CDR3 length: 17 residues. V lost 1 base to trimming and J lost 5 bases; unmatched junction nucleotides: 11. Germline CDR1 is LGHDT and CDR2 is YNNKEL (reference sequence). CDR3 DNA sequence: TGTGCCAGCAGCCAAGTAGGATGGCGGGAGACCGACAATGAGCAGTTCTTC. Protein sequence: CASSQVGWRETDNEQFF.